The present T cell receptor beta chain was sequenced within a study of T-cell memory formation after mild COVID-19. Study context: Most TCR clusters belonged to a single donor.

Study-wide points: Pre-infection memory showed some responding clones, and this suggested that cross-reactive memory joined. Largely, contracting CD4+ clones fell within CM and EM, and contracting CD8+ clones within EMRA.

About this clonotype itself: Its specificity is unknown.

The V segment lost 6 bases and the J segment 2 bases; nucleotides outside the gene matches: 8. The CDR3 is 15 amino acids. In germline, CDR1 is SGHRS, CDR2 YFSETQ. In TCRdb, the 5' RACE reads were re-called with MiXCR into one record per CDR3 protein. The sample holds fewer than 550,000 distinct CDR3 sequences, 20% seen once. The origin of this receptor is an adult woman who had mild COVID-19 (a few samples of this study predate the infection). Cell type and time point are not known. Source material: PBMCs or a T cell subset sorted from them (not recorded which). The V call is TRBV5-1, the J call TRBJ2-5, with 9 bases matching TRBD2. The CDR3 sequence is CASMGGTSNQETQYF. In DNA form, the CDR3 reads TGCGCCAGCATGGGAGGGACTAGCAATCAAGAGACCCAGTACTTC.